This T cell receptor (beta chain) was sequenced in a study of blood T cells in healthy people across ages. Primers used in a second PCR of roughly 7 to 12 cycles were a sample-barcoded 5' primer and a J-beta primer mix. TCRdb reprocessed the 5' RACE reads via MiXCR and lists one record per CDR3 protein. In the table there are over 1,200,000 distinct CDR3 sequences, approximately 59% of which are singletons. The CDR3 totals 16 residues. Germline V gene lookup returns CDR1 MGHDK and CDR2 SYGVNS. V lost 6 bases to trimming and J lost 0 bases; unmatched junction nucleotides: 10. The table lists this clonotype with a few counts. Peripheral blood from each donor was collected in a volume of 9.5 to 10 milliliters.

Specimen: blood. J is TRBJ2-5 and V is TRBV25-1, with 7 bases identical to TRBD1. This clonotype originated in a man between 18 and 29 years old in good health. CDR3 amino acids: CASSPRQGRYQETQYF. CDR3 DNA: TGTGCCAGCAGCCCTAGACAGGGAAGGTACCAAGAGACCCAGTACTTC.